These 19 T cell receptor beta chains came from one sample sequenced in a study of cytomegalovirus exposure and HLA in healthy donors. Use of 60 Vbeta and 13 Jbeta primers characterized the PCR. Here immunoSEQ multiplex PCR was the method, and the copy in TCRdb shows in-frame clones only, minus some. The sample holds 100,000 to 150,000 clones, 84% seen once. The sample comprised PBMCs. The receptors were sampled from a man aged 50 or older in good health and CMV-seronegative.

This clone appeared a few times. V usage is TRBV15 and J usage is TRBJ2-3; 8 bases fit TRBD2. Germline V gene sequence: CDR1 LNHNV, CDR2 YYDKDF (reference sequence). J lost 2 bases, V lost 0 bases, and 4 bases had no gene match. CDR3 length equals 16 residues. CDR3 sequence: CATSRDRGGPTDTQYF. DNA of the CDR3: TGTGCCACCAGCAGAGATCGCGGGGGGCCCACAGATACGCAGTATTTT.

This chain joins TRBV29-1 and TRBJ1-5; D not certain. Between the trimmed V and J ends, which lost 4 bases and 0 bases, there was a span of 10 bases. Germline V CDR1 and CDR2: SQVTM, ANQGSEA. CDR3 length: 14 amino acids. In nucleotides, the CDR3 is TGCAGCGTTGTACTGATTTATAGCAATCAGCCCCAGCATTTT. Amino acid sequence: CSVVLIYSNQPQHF.

The sample holds one count of this clone. The gene calls are TRBV30 and TRBJ1-4; D possibly corresponds to TRBD1 (5 bases). The CDR3 is made up of 14 amino acids. The germline gives CDR1 GTSNPN, CDR2 SVGIG (reference sequence). The germline V and J ends were trimmed by 0 bases and 6 bases, with 11 bases remaining between them. The CDR3 loop is CAWSVGGGYEKLFF. CDR3 nucleotide sequence: TGTGCCTGGAGTGTTGGGGGGGGATATGAAAAACTGTTTTTT.

The CDR3 DNA is TGCGCCAGCAGTCAATCCAATGGAGGATCTGGGGCCAACGTCCTGACTTTC. Amino acid sequence: CASSQSNGGSGANVLTF. J is TRBJ2-6 and V is TRBV23-1; maybe TRBD2 (5 bases). TRBV23-1 is recorded as an ORF, its role being uncertain. Trimming removed 0 bases from V and 1 base from J, with 10 bases in between. CDR3 length: 17 residues.

In this sample, this clone turned up a few times. The rearrangement joins TRBV6-1 to TRBJ1-2, with TRBD1 identical over 8 bases. Germline values: CDR1 MNHNS, CDR2 SASEGT. The CDR3 contains 16 residues. V was pared by 3 bases and J by 2 bases, with 8 bases of the junction left unmatched. CDR3 sequence (DNA): TGTGCCAGCAGTGATTCAGGGGGCGGTCGAAACTATGGCTACACCTTC. It codes for CASSDSGGGRNYGYTF.

The chain has TRBV11-3 and TRBJ2-5; D may be TRBD2 (7 bases). The length of the CDR3 is 14 residues. Germline V lookup: CDR1 SGHNT, CDR2 YENEEA. The ends were cut back, 5 bases at V and 5 bases at J, with 15 bases in the middle. The CDR3 sequence is CASSRRGGVETQYF. The CDR3 DNA reads TGTGCCAGCAGCCGCCGAGGGGGGGTTGAGACCCAGTACTTC.

This clone was seen once. The chain is built from TRBV4-2 and TRBJ2-3; 9 bases are a match to TRBD2. This CDR3 contains 16 residues. CDR1 LGHNA and CDR2 YNFKEQ come from the germline V gene. The J segment lost 2 bases and the V segment lost 1 base, leaving 4 bases of the junction unmatched. CDR3 residues: CASSQVAGGPTDTQYF. The CDR3, as DNA: TGTGCCAGCAGCCAAGTGGCGGGGGGGCCCACAGATACGCAGTATTTT.

This sequence joins TRBV4-1 and TRBJ2-5; tentative D call: TRBD1 (6 bases). Germline assignment: CDR1 MGHRA and CDR2 YSYEKL. This CDR3 is built from 14 residues. The V gene lost 2 bases and the J gene lost 5 bases, with 12 bases spanning the gap. CDR3 protein: CASSQLTRGETQYF. The CDR3 DNA is TGCGCCAGCAGCCAACTTACAAGGGGGGAGACCCAGTACTTC.

The chain uses TRBV6-6 and TRBJ2-7, with D uncertain. Germline V gene data show CDR1 as MNHNY and CDR2 as SVGAGI (reference sequence). Trimming left V 7 bases short and J 2 bases short, with 12 bases between. The CDR3 is 13 amino acids. The CDR3, as DNA: TGTGCCAGCAACCTCGCGAGCGCCTACGAGCAGTACTTC. Amino acid sequence: CASNLASAYEQYF.

This chain joins TRBV6-6 and TRBJ1-2; 7 positions agree with TRBD1. Germline V gives CDR1 MNHNY, CDR2 SVGAGI (reference sequence). Trimming cost V 9 bases and J 0 bases; bases outside gene matches: 10. CDR3 length: 15 residues. This CDR3 reads CASTTRQGANYGYTF. The DNA for the CDR3 is TGTGCCAGTACTACAAGACAGGGCGCTAACTATGGCTACACCTTC.

The chain carries TRBV6-1 and TRBJ2-1; TRBD1 agrees at 8 bases. Trimming took 7 bases from V and 4 from J; bases not matched to a gene: 9. Germline CDR1 reads MNHNS; CDR2 reads SASEGT. CDR3 length equals 15 residues. DNA for the CDR3: TGTGCCAGCACCCTGGACAGGGCCCTTTACAATGAGCAGTTCTTC. This encodes CASTLDRALYNEQFF.

The gene calls are TRBV2 and TRBJ1-5; 7 positions agree with TRBD1. This CDR3 contains 12 residues. V trimming: 3 bases; J trimming: 12 bases; junction bases outside the gene matches: 5. Germline CDR1 and CDR2: SNHLY and FYNNEI. The CDR3: CASSDWDRYQHF. CDR3 in DNA: TGTGCCAGCAGTGACTGGGACAGATACCAGCATTTT.

The chain recombines TRBV14 with TRBJ1-3; perhaps TRBD1 as D (6 bases). This CDR3 has 15 amino acids. V was pared by 4 bases and J by 3 bases, with 13 bases between. Germline V gene sequence: CDR1 SGHDN, CDR2 FVKESK. The CDR3 spells CASSPTGFGGNTIYF. The CDR3 DNA reads as TGTGCCAGCAGCCCAACAGGGTTTGGTGGAAACACCATATATTTT.

This clone has a single count. V gene TRBV7-3 combines with J gene TRBJ2-3, with a tentative D call TRBD2 (6 bases). The germline CDR1 and CDR2 sequences are SGHTA and FQGTGA. The CDR3 has 16 residues. The V and J ends lost 4 bases and 0 bases respectively, with 14 bases between them. The CDR3 nucleotides are TGTGCCAGCAGCTCACCCCGGGGGAAGAGCACAGATACGCAGTATTTT. Residues: CASSSPRGKSTDTQYF.

This chain links TRBV15 with TRBJ1-5; 11 bases map to TRBD1. The V gene end was trimmed by 5 bases and the J gene end by 2 bases; junction bases not matched to a gene: 8. The CDR3 consists of 17 residues. Germline CDR1 reads LNHNV; CDR2 reads YYDKDF (reference sequence). The CDR3 protein is CATSGPPGQGGNQPQHF. In nucleotides, the CDR3 is TGTGCCACCAGCGGACCTCCGGGACAGGGGGGCAATCAGCCCCAGCATTTT.

Only a few counts were recorded for this clone. The chain employs TRBV11-2 and TRBJ1-4; 8 nucleotides line up with TRBD1. Germline V gene data show CDR1 as SGHAT and CDR2 as FQNNGV. The J segment lost 7 bases and the V segment lost 3 bases, leaving 13 bases of the junction unmatched. The CDR3 has 17 residues. This chain's CDR3 is CASSFPRLRTGLEKLFF. CDR3 DNA: TGTGCCAGCAGCTTCCCCCGGCTACGGACAGGGCTTGAAAAACTGTTTTTT.

The chain joins TRBV5-1 to TRBJ1-6; 10 bases map to TRBD1. Germline trimming cut 3 bases from V and 5 bases from J; bases unmatched to any gene: 8. This CDR3 contains 17 residues. The germline V gene has CDR1 SGHRS and CDR2 YFSETQ. CDR3 in amino acids: CASSWGDRGRNNSPLHF. The DNA of the CDR3 is TGCGCCAGCAGCTGGGGGGACAGGGGAAGGAATAATTCACCCCTCCACTTT.

This clone has a handful of counts. The V gene is TRBV4-3, the J gene TRBJ1-5; D perhaps matches TRBD1 (6 bases). Germline V lookup: CDR1 LGHNA, CDR2 YSLEER. This CDR3 contains 13 residues. The V and J ends lost 0 bases and 6 bases respectively, with 6 bases between them. The DNA for the CDR3 is TGCGCCAGCAGCCAAGAACAGGGTCAGCCCCAGCATTTT. Protein: CASSQEQGQPQHF.

Here the CDR3 reads CASSDEGVLPQHF. The CDR3 DNA reads as TGTGCCAGCAGTGATGAGGGGGTGCTCCCCCAGCATTTT. This chain joins TRBV2 and TRBJ1-5; D is perhaps TRBD1 (6 bases). V was cut by 3 bases and J by 10 bases, with 13 bases left in between. The CDR3 has 13 residues. CDR1 and CDR2 from the germline V gene are SNHLY and FYNNEI.